The 3 T cell receptor beta chains listed next were all sequenced from one sample in a study of T cell responses to AZD1222 COVID-19 vaccine. Profiling relied on immunoSEQ multiplex PCR, and the TCRdb table lists in-frame clones only, not all of them. The sample includes 110,000 to 150,000 clones, about 94% seen only once; the top ten take more than 3.5%. The source material was peripheral blood, sampled on day 0 of AZD1222 vaccination. The receptors were sampled from an adult in good health.

The V gene is TRBV12-3 or TRBV12-4, the J gene TRBJ2-2; D unresolved. The CDR3 runs to 12 residues. V was pared by 5 bases and J by 6 bases, with 7 bases between. The CDR3 spells CASSHGPGELFF. CDR3 bases: TGTGCCAGCAGTCACGGCCCCGGGGAGCTGTTTTTT.

The chain uses TRBV5-1 and TRBJ1-1; no clear D. The CDR3 has 15 amino acids. Trimming cost V 3 bases and J 0 bases, with 12 bases left between them. Germline V CDR1 and CDR2: SGHRS, YFSETQ. The CDR3 DNA sequence: TGCGCCAGCAGCTCGGCGGTGGGTATGAACACTGAAGCTTTCTTT. Its translation: CASSSAVGMNTEAFF.

V usage is TRBV7-3 and J usage is TRBJ1-1; the match to TRBD1 covers 8 bases. Germline-derived CDR1 and CDR2 are SGHTA and FQGTGA. The CDR3 is 13 amino acids. V lost 5 bases, J lost 7 bases, and 6 bases stayed unmatched. This CDR3 is CASSRDRTFEAFF. CDR3 DNA: TGTGCCAGCAGCCGGGACAGGACTTTTGAAGCTTTCTTT.